This T cell receptor beta chain was sequenced during a study of graft-versus-host responses after intestinal transplantation. As to this clone: Its antigen is not known.

Sequencing was performed with immunoSEQ multiplex PCR; in TCRdb, only in-frame clones are kept and a portion is missing. Of about 90,000 clones in the sample, roughly four fifths were seen once. Germline CDR1 is MGHRA and CDR2 is YSYEKL. The CDR3 consists of 16 residues. V shed 3 bases and J shed 1 base, with 14 bases lying between them. This rearrangement joins TRBV4-1 to TRBJ2-3; D is perhaps TRBD1 (7 bases). The origin of this receptor is a human donor who received an intestinal transplant. Sample: unstimulated CD8+ T cells sorted from spleen or lymph node cells, taken before intestinal transplant. In nucleotides, the CDR3 is TGCGCCAGCAGCCAGCTCAGGGGGGAGGGCACAGATACGCAGTATTTT. Translating gives CASSQLRGEGTDTQYF.